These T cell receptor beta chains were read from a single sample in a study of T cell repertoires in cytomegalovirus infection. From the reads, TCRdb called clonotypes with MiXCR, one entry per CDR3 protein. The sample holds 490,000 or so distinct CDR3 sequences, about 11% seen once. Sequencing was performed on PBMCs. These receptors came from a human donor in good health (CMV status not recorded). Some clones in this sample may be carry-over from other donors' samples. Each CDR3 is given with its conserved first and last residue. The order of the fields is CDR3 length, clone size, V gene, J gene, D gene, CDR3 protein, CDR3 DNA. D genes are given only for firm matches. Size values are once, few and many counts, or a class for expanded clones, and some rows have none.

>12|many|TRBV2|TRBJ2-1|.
CASRGAGNEQFF
TGTGCCAGCAGGGGGGCGGGCAATGAGCAGTTCTTC
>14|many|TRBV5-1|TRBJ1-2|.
CASSLDTVGYGYTF
TGCGCCAGCAGCTTGGATACAGTAGGCTATGGCTACACCTTC
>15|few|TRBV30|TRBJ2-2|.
CAWSEGGGPAGELFF
TGTGCCTGGAGTGAAGGGGGAGGGCCCGCCGGGGAGCTGTTTTTT
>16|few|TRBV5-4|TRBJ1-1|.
CASIDKVSAANTEAFF
TGTGCCAGCATCGATAAAGTGTCCGCAGCGAACACTGAAGCTTTCTTT
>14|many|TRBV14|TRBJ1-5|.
CASSQGAGNEPQHF
TGTGCCAGCAGCCAAGGCGCCGGGAACGAGCCCCAGCATTTT
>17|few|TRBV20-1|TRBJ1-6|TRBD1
CSARIEHRGSIRSPLHF
TGCAGTGCTAGAATTGAGCACAGGGGATCAATCCGTTCACCCCTCCACTTT
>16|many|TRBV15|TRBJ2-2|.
CATSRDPGANTGELFF
TGTGCCACCAGCAGAGATCCAGGGGCCAACACCGGGGAGCTGTTTTTT
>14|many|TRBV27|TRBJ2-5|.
CASSLSGTQETQYF
TGTGCCAGCAGTCTTTCCGGGACGCAAGAGACCCAGTACTTC
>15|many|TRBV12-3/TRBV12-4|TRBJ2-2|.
CASSLSGEITGELFF
TGTGCCAGCAGTTTATCAGGGGAGATCACCGGGGAGCTGTTTTTT
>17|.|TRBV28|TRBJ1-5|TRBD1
CASSLSGTGAGKQPQHF
TGTGCCAGCAGTTTATCCGGGACAGGGGCTGGTAAACAGCCCCAGCATTTT
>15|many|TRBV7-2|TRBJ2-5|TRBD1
CASSWTGILRVGQYF
TGTGCCAGCAGCTGGACAGGGATACTAAGAGTGGGCCAGTACTTC
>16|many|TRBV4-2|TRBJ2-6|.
CASLSKGSSGANVLTF
TGTGCCAGCCTCTCCAAAGGCTCCTCTGGGGCCAACGTCCTGACTTTC
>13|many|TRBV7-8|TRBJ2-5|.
CASRPRARLTQYF
TGTGCCAGCAGACCTAGGGCACGTCTGACCCAGTACTTC
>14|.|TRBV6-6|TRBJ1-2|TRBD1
CASSGQGPNYGYTF
TGTGCCAGCAGCGGACAGGGACCTAACTATGGCTACACCTTC
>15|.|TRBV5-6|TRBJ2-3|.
CASILTGWKTDTQYF
TGTGCCAGCATCCTAACAGGGTGGAAGACAGATACGCAGTATTTT
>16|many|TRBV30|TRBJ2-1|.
CAWSVLGTATYNEQFF
TGTGCCTGGAGTGTTTTAGGTACAGCGACCTACAATGAGCAGTTCTTC